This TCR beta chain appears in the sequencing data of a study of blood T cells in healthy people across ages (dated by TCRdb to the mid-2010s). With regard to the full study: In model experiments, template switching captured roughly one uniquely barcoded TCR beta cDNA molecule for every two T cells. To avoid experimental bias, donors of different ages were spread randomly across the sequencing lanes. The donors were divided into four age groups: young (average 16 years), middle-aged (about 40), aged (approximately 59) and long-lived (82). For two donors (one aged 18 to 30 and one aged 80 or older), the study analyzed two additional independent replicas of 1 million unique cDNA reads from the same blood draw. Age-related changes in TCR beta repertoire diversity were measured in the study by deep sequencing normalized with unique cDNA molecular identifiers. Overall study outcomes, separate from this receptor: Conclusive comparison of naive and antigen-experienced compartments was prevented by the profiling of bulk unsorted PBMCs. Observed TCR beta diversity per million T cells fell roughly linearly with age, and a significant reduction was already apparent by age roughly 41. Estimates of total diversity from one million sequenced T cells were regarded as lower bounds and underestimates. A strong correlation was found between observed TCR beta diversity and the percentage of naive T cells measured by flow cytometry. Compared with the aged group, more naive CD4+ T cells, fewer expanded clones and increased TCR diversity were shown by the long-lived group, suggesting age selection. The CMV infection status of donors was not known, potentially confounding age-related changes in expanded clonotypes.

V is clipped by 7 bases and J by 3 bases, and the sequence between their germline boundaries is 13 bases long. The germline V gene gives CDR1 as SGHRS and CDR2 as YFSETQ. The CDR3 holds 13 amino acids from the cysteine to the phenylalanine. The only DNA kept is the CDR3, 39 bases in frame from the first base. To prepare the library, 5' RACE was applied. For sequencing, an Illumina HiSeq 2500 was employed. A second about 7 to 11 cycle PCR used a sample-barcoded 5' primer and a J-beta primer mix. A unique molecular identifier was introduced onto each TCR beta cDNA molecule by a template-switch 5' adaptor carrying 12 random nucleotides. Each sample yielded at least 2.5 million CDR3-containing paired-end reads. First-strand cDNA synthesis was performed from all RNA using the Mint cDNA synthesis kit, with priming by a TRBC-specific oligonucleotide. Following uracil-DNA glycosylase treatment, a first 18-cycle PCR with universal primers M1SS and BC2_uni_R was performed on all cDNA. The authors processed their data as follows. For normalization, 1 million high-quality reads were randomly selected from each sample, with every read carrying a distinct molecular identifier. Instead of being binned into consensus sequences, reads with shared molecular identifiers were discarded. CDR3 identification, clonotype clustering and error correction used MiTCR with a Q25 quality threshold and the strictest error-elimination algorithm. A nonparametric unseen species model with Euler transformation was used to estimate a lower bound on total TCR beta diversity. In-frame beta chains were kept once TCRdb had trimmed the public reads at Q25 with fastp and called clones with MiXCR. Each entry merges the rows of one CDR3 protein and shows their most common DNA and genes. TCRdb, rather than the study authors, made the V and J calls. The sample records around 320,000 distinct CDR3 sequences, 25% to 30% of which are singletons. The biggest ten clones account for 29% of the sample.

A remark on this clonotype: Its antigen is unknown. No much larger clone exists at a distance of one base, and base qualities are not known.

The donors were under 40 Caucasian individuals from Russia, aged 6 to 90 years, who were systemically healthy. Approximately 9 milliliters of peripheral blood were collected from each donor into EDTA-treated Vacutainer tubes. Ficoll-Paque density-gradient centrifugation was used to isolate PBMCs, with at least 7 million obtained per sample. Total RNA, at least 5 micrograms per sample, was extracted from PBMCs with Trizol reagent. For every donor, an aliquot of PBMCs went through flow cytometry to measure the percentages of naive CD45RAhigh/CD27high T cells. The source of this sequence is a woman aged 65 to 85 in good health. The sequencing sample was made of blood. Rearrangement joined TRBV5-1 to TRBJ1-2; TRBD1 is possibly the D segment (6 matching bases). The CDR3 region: CASRQDSDYGYTF. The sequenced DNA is TGCGCCAGCCGACAGGACAGCGACTATGGCTACACCTTC.